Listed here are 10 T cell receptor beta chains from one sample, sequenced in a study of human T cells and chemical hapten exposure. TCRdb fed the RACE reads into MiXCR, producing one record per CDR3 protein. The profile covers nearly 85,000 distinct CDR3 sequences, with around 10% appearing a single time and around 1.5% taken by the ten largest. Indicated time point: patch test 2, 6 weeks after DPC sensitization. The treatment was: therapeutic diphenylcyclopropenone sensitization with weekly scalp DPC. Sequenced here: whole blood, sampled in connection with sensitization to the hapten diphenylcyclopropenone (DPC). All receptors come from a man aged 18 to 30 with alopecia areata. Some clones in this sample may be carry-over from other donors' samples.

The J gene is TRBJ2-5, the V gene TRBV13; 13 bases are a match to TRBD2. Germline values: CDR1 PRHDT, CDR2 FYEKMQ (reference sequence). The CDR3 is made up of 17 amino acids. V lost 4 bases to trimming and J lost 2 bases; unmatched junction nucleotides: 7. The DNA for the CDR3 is TGTGCCAGCAGCTCGTCGACTAGCGGGGGGTCTCAAGAGACCCAGTACTTC. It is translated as CASSSSTSGGSQETQYF.

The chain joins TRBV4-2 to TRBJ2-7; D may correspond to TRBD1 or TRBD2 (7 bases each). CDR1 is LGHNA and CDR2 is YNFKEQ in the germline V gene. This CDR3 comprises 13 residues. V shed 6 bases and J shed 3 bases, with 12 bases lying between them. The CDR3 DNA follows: TGTGCCAGCAGGGGGGGGACAGACTACGAGCAGTACTTC. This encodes CASRGGTDYEQYF.

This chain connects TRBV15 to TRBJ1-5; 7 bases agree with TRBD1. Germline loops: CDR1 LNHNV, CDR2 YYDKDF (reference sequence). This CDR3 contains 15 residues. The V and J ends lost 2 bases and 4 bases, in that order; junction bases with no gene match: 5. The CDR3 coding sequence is TGTGCCACCAGCAGACAGGGACAGTCGAATCAGCCCCAGCATTTT. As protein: CATSRQGQSNQPQHF.

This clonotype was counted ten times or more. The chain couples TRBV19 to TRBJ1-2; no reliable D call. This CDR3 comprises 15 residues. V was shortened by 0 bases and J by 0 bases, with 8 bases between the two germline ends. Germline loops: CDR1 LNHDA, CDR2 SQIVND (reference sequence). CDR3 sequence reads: CASSIEAAANYGYTF. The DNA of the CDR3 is TGTGCCAGTAGTATAGAGGCAGCCGCTAACTATGGCTACACCTTC. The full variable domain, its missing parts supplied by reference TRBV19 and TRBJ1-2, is DGGITQSPKYLFRKEGQNVTLSCEQNLNHDAMYWYRQDPGQGLRLIYYSQIVNDFQKGDIAEGYSVSREKKESFPLTVTSAQKNPTAFYLCASSIEAAANYGYTFGSGTRLTVV.

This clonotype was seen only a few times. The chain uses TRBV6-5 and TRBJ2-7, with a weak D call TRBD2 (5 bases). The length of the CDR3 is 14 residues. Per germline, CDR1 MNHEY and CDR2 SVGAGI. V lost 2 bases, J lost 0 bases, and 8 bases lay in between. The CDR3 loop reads CASSYRGHSYEQYF. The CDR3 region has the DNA TGTGCCAGCAGTTACAGAGGGCACTCCTACGAGCAGTACTTC.

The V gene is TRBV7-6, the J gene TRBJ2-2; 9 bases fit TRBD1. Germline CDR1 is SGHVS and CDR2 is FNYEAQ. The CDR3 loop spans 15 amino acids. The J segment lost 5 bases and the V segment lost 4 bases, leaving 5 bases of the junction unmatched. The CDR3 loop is CASSSMGQGTGELFF. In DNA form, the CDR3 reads TGTGCCAGCAGCTCGATGGGACAGGGAACCGGGGAGCTGTTTTTT.

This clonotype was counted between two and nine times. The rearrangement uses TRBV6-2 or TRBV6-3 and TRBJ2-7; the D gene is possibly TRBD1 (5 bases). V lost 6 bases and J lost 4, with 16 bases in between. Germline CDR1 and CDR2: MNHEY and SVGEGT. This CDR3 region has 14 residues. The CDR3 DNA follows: TGTGCCAGCAGCCACCTGGGCAGGGCATACGAGCAGTACTTC. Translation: CASSHLGRAYEQYF.

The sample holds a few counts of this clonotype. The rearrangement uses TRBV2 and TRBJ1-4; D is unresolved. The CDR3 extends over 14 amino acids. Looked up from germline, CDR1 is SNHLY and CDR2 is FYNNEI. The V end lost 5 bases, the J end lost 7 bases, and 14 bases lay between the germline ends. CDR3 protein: CASSPGTPGEKLFF. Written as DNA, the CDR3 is TGTGCCAGCAGTCCGGGTACACCGGGTGAAAAACTGTTTTTT. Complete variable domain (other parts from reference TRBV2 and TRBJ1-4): EPEVTQTPSHQVTQMGQEVILRCVPISNHLYFYWYRQILGQKVEFLVSFYNNEISEKSEIFDDQFSVERPDGSNFTLKIRSTKLEDSAMYFCASSPGTPGEKLFFGSGTQLSVL.

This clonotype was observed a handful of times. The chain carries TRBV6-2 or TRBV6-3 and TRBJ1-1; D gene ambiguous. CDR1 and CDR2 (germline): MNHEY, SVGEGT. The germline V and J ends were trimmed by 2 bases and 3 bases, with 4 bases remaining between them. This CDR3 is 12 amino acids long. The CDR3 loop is CASSYAYTEAFF. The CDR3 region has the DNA TGTGCCAGCAGTTACGCATACACTGAAGCTTTCTTT.

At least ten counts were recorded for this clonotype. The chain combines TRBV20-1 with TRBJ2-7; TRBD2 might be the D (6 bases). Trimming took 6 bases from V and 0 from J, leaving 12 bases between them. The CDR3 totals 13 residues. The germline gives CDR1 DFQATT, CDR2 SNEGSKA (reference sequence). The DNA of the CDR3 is TGCAGTGCAGCTGGGACTTACTCCTACGAGCAGTACTTC. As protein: CSAAGTYSYEQYF.